Sequencing of this TCR beta chain was carried out in a study of T cell responses to AZD1222 COVID-19 vaccine. Across the whole study: Both about-4-week and about-12-week second-dose recipients were combined. Study-wide results and caveats: Seropositive status at baseline applied to only five to seven AZD1222 recipients. Repertoire samples came only from after the peak T cell response. Reportedly, nearly half of unique spike TCRs recognized epitopes outside B.1.351/B.1.1.7 mutations.

Germline-derived CDR1 and CDR2 are KGHSH and LQKENI. Trimming removed 2 bases from V and 5 bases from J, with 15 bases in between. This CDR3 region has 15 residues. Assay used: immunoSEQ multiplex PCR; TCRdb lists only in-frame clones, some missing. The table shows about 160,000 clones, with more than 70% occurring only once. Regarding this clone: Antigen: not known.

This chain joins TRBV18 and TRBJ1-2; D is uncertain. The sample was peripheral blood, taken on day 0 of AZD1222 vaccination. The TCR sequence derives from an adult in good health. This CDR3 is CASSPRFGSQYGYTF. The CDR3 nucleotides read TGTGCCAGCTCACCAAGGTTCGGCAGCCAGTATGGCTACACCTTC.